Given below is one T cell receptor beta chain in context. Its target is unknown. The entry originates in a study of shared clonotypes between healthy human individuals. Cells designated naive CD8 were CD45RO-negative and were positively selected for CCR7, with terminally differentiated effector memory CD45RA+ cells excluded. There were no recent acute infections or vaccinations among the donors, who were healthy HIV-negative adults. The CDR3 has 13 amino acids. With V trimmed by 8 bases and J by 10 bases, 9 bases remained unmatched. The germline CDR1 and CDR2 sequences are SGDLS and YYNGEE. Study-wide points: In this cohort, only blood was sampled, and tissue repertoires likely differ. Sharing across a few donors was seen in about 5% of naive CD4 clonotypes.

Only in-frame clones appear in the TCRdb table, and some are missing; sequencing was by immunoSEQ multiplex PCR. Among about 1,800,000 clones listed, approximately 95% were seen once. Sequenced: naive CD8+ T cells sorted from blood. This TCR was sampled from a man between 18 and 35 years old in good health. V usage is TRBV9 and J usage is TRBJ1-6; 7 nucleotides line up with TRBD1. CDR3 in DNA: TGTGCCAGTCGACAGGGCGAACTATCACCCCTCCACTTT. It encodes CASRQGELSPLHF.